These 9 T cell receptor beta chains were all obtained from the same sample, sequenced in a study of shared clonotypes between healthy human individuals. Using immunoSEQ multiplex PCR, the repertoire was profiled, and TCRdb retains in-frame clones only, with some absent. The table includes nearly 600,000 clones, around 95% detected once. CD45RO-negative, CCR7-selected cells formed the naive CD8 fraction, which excluded terminally differentiated effector memory CD45RA+ cells. The sequenced material came from naive CD8+ T cells sorted from blood. These receptors all come from a woman in her 30s in good health.

This chain uses TRBV21-1 with TRBJ1-2; the tabulated D call, TRBD1, remains unverified against the DNA. TRBV21-1 corresponds to a pseudogene. The CDR3 length is 14 residues. CDR3 sequence: CASSITTGGLGYTF. DNA of the CDR3: TGTGCCAGCAGCATCACGACAGGGGGCTTAGGCTACACCTTC.

This chain uses TRBV6-6 with TRBJ2-1; D possibly matches TRBD1 or TRBD2 (6 bases each). Trimming removed 2 bases from V and 9 bases from J, with 11 bases in between. Germline CDR1 reads MNHNY; CDR2 reads SVGAGI (reference sequence). This CDR3 is 13 amino acids long. CDR3 nucleotides: TGTGCCAGCAGTTACGTATCGGGGGCTGAGCAGTTCTTC. It is translated as CASSYVSGAEQFF.

This clone has a single count. This chain joins TRBV4-1 and TRBJ2-5; the D gene could be TRBD1 or TRBD2 (5 bases each). Germline V gives CDR1 MGHRA, CDR2 YSYEKL. The CDR3 totals 14 residues. Trimming shortened V by 2 bases and J by 4 bases, and 11 bases separated the two germline ends. The CDR3 loop reads CASSQNRDLETQYF. CDR3 DNA: TGCGCCAGCAGCCAAAATCGGGACCTAGAGACCCAGTACTTC.

V usage is TRBV7-9 and J usage is TRBJ2-7; D may be TRBD1 or TRBD2 (5 bases each). Trimming stripped 2 bases from V and 3 bases from J, with 17 bases between. The CDR3 is 16 residues long. The V gene's germline CDR1 is SEHNR and CDR2 FQNEAQ (reference sequence). The DNA of the CDR3 is TGTGCCAGCAGCTTACCGACCCGGGACGGATACTACGAGCAGTACTTC. Protein product: CASSLPTRDGYYEQYF.

The DNA for the CDR3 is TGTGCCAGCACCTCTCCCAGGTTGAACACTGAAGCTTTCTTT. Protein product: CASTSPRLNTEAFF. V and J are TRBV7-9 and TRBJ1-1; D is unclear. Trimming left V 7 bases short and J 0 bases short, with 12 bases between. Looked up from germline, CDR1 is SEHNR and CDR2 is FQNEAQ (reference sequence). The CDR3 is 14 residues long.

The chain couples TRBV11-1 to TRBJ2-6, with no clear D. The CDR3 loop spans 15 amino acids. Germline V gene lookup returns CDR1 SGHAT and CDR2 FQDESV (reference sequence). Trimming left V 5 bases short and J 0 bases short, with 8 bases between. This chain's CDR3 is CASSPRYSGANVLTF. CDR3 bases: TGTGCCAGCAGCCCCCGGTACTCTGGGGCCAACGTCCTGACTTTC.

The rearrangement uses TRBV25-1 and TRBJ2-7; D not resolved. With 4 bases removed from V and 2 bases from J, the gap between germline ends came to 12 bases. In germline, CDR1 is MGHDK, CDR2 SYGVNS. CDR3 length: 14 residues. Here the CDR3 DNA reads TGTGCCAGCAGTGGAATTGACCCCCCCTACGAGCAGTACTTC. Translating it yields CASSGIDPPYEQYF.

The genes are TRBV5-1 and TRBJ2-7; D is unclear. The CDR3 length is 13 residues. CDR1 and CDR2 from the germline V gene are SGHRS and YFSETQ. V lost 3 bases to trimming and J lost 1 base, with 8 bases between them. CDR3 in amino acids: CASSWSGSYEQYF. The CDR3 DNA reads TGCGCCAGCAGCTGGAGTGGGTCCTACGAGCAGTACTTC.

The chain combines TRBV15 with TRBJ2-1, with D unresolved. This CDR3 has 14 residues. Germline-derived CDR1 and CDR2 are LNHNV and YYDKDF (reference sequence). The germline V and J ends were trimmed by 0 bases and 5 bases, with 8 bases remaining between them. The CDR3 here is CATSRDGYNNEQFF. The CDR3 DNA follows: TGTGCCACCAGCAGAGATGGGTACAACAATGAGCAGTTCTTC.